The present T cell receptor beta chain was sequenced within a study of cytomegalovirus exposure and HLA in healthy donors. Regarding the study as a whole: TCR beta V segments were, for the most part, productive about 87% or about 30% of the time in an earlier analysis. Later on, an analysis found that several of the most significant clusters appeared to be linked to common viral pathogens, which included parvovirus B19. As was reported, the HLA-A and HLA-B alleles of most subjects were accurately predicted from TCR beta sequences.

This clone was seen only once. Its target is not known. In the PCR, 60 Vbeta and 13 Jbeta primers were used. This table comes from immunoSEQ multiplex PCR, and its TCRdb copy is limited to in-frame clones, with some not included. Of some 180,000 clones in the sample, over 65% were seen once. J lost 5 bases, V lost 4 bases, and 15 bases had no gene match. Per the germline V gene, CDR1 is SGDLS and CDR2 is YYNGEE. This CDR3 spans 19 amino acids. The V gene is TRBV9, the J gene TRBJ2-5; the match to TRBD2 covers 15 bases. The source is a woman aged 60-70 years in good health and CMV-seropositive. Sequencing used PBMCs. CDR3 nucleotide sequence: TGTGCCAGCAGCCCACAACCGCGGACTAGCGGGAGGGCCTGGGAGACCCAGTACTTC. Amino acid sequence: CASSPQPRTSGRAWETQYF.